A single sample is the source of the 14 T cell receptor beta chains below, sequenced in a study of CD8 T cells in Susac syndrome. Random hexamers were used to reverse transcribe about 0.5 to 1 ug of RNA. TCRdb re-called the immunoSEQ multiplex PCR reads through MiXCR, storing one row per CDR3 protein. The sample records 120,000 or so distinct CDR3 sequences, 90% to 95% being singletons. The sequenced sample was CD4+ T cells from PBMCs. The receptors were sampled from a human donor in good health.

This chain joins TRBV29-1 and TRBJ1-1; 8 bases line up with TRBD1. CDR1 is SQVTM and CDR2 is ANQGSEA in the germline V gene. V trimming: 3 bases; J trimming: 1 base; junction bases outside the gene matches: 7. CDR3 length: 15 amino acids. The CDR3 DNA reads as TGCAGCGTTGATCGGGCAGGGGGCTGGAACACTGAAGCTTTCTTT. Encoded protein: CSVDRAGGWNTEAFF.

This chain joins TRBV28 and TRBJ2-1, with 13 bases matching TRBD2. CDR1 and CDR2 (germline): MDHEN, SYDVKM. CDR3 length equals 13 residues. Germline trimming cut 6 bases from V and 13 bases from J; bases unmatched to any gene: 6. The CDR3 sequence is CASRRLAGGHQFF. DNA for the CDR3: TGTGCCAGCAGGCGACTAGCGGGAGGTCACCAGTTCTTC.

This chain links TRBV7-9 with TRBJ1-1, with D possibly TRBD1 on 5 matching bases. Deletions cut 3 bases from V and 7 bases from J, with 9 bases between. There are 12 residues in the CDR3. Germline CDR1 and CDR2: SEHNR and FQNEAQ (reference sequence). CDR3 sequence (DNA): TGTGCCAGCAGCTTTTCCGGGGGTGAAGCTTTCTTT. Its translation: CASSFSGGEAFF.

The chain joins TRBV29-1 to TRBJ1-2, with 9 bases lining up with TRBD1. V gave up 6 bases and J gave up 4 bases; unmatched junction bases: 9. There are 14 residues in the CDR3. Germline V lookup: CDR1 SQVTM, CDR2 ANQGSEA. This chain's CDR3 is CSVGWGQGGYGYTF. CDR3 DNA: TGCAGCGTCGGATGGGGACAGGGCGGCTATGGCTACACCTTC.

The chain links TRBV5-1 to TRBJ2-2, with 8 bases identical to TRBD1. This CDR3 has 16 residues. The germline V gene encodes CDR1 SGHRS and CDR2 YFSETQ. The ends lost 4 bases at V and 4 bases at J; junction bases unmatched: 9. The CDR3 spells CASSPFRTGSTGELFF. The CDR3 coding sequence is TGCGCCAGCAGCCCCTTTAGGACAGGGAGCACCGGGGAGCTGTTTTTT.

This chain joins TRBV7-2 and TRBJ2-6, with 7 bases that match TRBD1. Germline lookup yields CDR1 SGHTA and CDR2 FQGNSA. Trimming cost V 4 bases and J 4 bases; bases outside gene matches: 10. The CDR3 loop spans 17 amino acids. CDR3 in amino acids: CASSSPGTEAGANVLTF. CDR3 DNA: TGTGCCAGCAGCTCTCCCGGGACAGAGGCCGGGGCCAACGTCCTGACTTTC.

CDR3 DNA sequence: TGTGCCAGCAGCCCCGTGGCTAGCGGGAACGAGCAGTACTTC. This sequence encodes CASSPVASGNEQYF. V and J are TRBV3-1 and TRBJ2-7; the match to TRBD2 covers 9 bases. V was pared by 4 bases and J by 5 bases, with 6 bases of the junction left unmatched. The CDR3 length is 14 residues. Germline values: CDR1 LGHDT, CDR2 YNNKEL (reference sequence).

V usage is TRBV18 and J usage is TRBJ2-1; 8 bases line up with TRBD2. Per the germline V gene, CDR1 is KGHSH and CDR2 is LQKENI. Trimming removed 4 bases from V and 0 bases from J; junction bases left unmatched: 5. CDR3 length equals 16 residues. The CDR3 coding sequence is TGTGCCAGCTCACTTCGGGAGGGAAGCTCCTACAATGAGCAGTTCTTC. Its translation is CASSLREGSSYNEQFF.

The CDR3 is CASSSLAGKNNEQFF. The CDR3 DNA follows: TGCGCCAGCAGCTCTCTAGCGGGGAAAAACAATGAGCAGTTCTTC. This chain joins TRBV5-1 and TRBJ2-1; 9 positions agree with TRBD2. Germline CDR1 is SGHRS and CDR2 is YFSETQ. The CDR3 consists of 15 residues. Trimming removed 3 bases from V and 5 bases from J; junction bases left unmatched: 6.

The V and J genes are TRBV4-1 and TRBJ2-1; 8 bases fit TRBD2. Germline values: CDR1 MGHRA, CDR2 YSYEKL. CDR3 size: 16 residues. V lost 1 base to trimming and J lost 9 bases; unmatched junction nucleotides: 11. CDR3 loop: CASSQVAGRAAGEQFF. The CDR3 DNA follows: TGCGCCAGCAGCCAAGTGGCCGGGAGGGCCGCGGGTGAGCAGTTCTTC.

The chain recombines TRBV12-3 or TRBV12-4 with TRBJ2-7; the match to TRBD2 covers 9 bases. This CDR3 contains 15 residues. Unmatched junction bases numbered 12, after V lost 7 bases and J lost 5 bases. CDR3: CASTRQSGRIDEQYF. CDR3 in DNA: TGTGCCAGCACTCGACAAAGCGGGAGGATAGACGAGCAGTACTTC.

The rearrangement links TRBV4-1 to TRBJ2-4; 9 nucleotides match TRBD2. Germline V lookup: CDR1 MGHRA, CDR2 YSYEKL. V shed 0 bases and J 0 bases; nucleotides not matched to a gene: 9. The CDR3 is made up of 19 amino acids. The CDR3 DNA follows: TGCGCCAGCAGCCAAGATGCTAGCGGGATCACACTAGCCAAAAACATTCAGTACTTC. Protein: CASSQDASGITLAKNIQYF.

The rearrangement uses TRBV5-6 and TRBJ2-5, with 7 bases matching TRBD1. Trimming cost V 3 bases and J 3 bases; bases outside gene matches: 2. The CDR3 consists of 13 residues. Germline V lookup: CDR1 SGHDT, CDR2 YYEEEE. The CDR3 nucleotides are TGTGCCAGCAGCTGGGGGACAGAAGAGACCCAGTACTTC. Its protein product is CASSWGTEETQYF.

This chain connects TRBV25-1 to TRBJ2-7; 8 bases agree with TRBD1. The germline V gene encodes CDR1 MGHDK and CDR2 SYGVNS. The CDR3 sequence is 13 residues long. J gave up 2 bases and V 5 bases, and 2 bases lay outside the gene matches. CDR3 DNA: TGTGCCAGCAGTAGGACAGGGACCTACGAGCAGTACTTC. This sequence encodes CASSRTGTYEQYF.